This entry is about one T cell receptor (beta chain). Its specificity is not known. These data are taken from a study of response to subunit inactivated influenza vaccine. Broader study findings: New T cells are recruited in small numbers by each seasonal influenza vaccination, according to the authors' suggestion.

The junction had 9 bases not matched to a gene; V was cut back by 5 bases and J by 6 bases. CDR1 is MDHEN and CDR2 is SYDVKM in the germline V gene. This CDR3 comprises 15 residues. One entry per CDR3 protein results from TCRdb running MiXCR on the RT-PCR reads. The table lists about 520,000 distinct CDR3 sequences, 25% of them singletons, with over 1.5% in the top ten. The rearrangement links TRBV28 to TRBJ2-3; TRBD2 matches 9 bases. Sequenced here: CD4+ T cells sorted from PBMCs, sampled roughly 5 days after vaccination. The TCR was taken from a man aged 50-59 years who received an inactivated influenza vaccine. The CDR3 loop is CASSGASGAFDTQYF. The DNA for the CDR3 is TGTGCCAGCAGTGGAGCTAGCGGGGCTTTTGATACGCAGTATTTT.